Each of the 18 T cell receptor beta chains below was sequenced from the same sample in a study of spatial heterogeneity in lung cancer. TCRdb analysed the 5' RACE reads with MiXCR anew, one entry per CDR3 protein. The data contain about 38,000 distinct CDR3 sequences, approximately 7.5% of them singletons. Indicated time point: sample taken at primary tumor resection. From tumor, nontumor lung or frozen PBMC, whole RNA was taken unsorted for sequencing. The specimen comprised PBMCs, sampled at surgery. These receptors came from a male donor with early-stage non-small cell lung cancer.

V gene TRBV20-1 combines with J gene TRBJ1-5, with a possible D match to TRBD1 (5 bases). The ends were cut back, 0 bases at V and 4 bases at J, with 13 bases in the middle. Per the germline V gene, CDR1 is DFQATT and CDR2 is SNEGSKA (reference sequence). This CDR3 spans 15 amino acids. DNA of the CDR3: TGCAGTGCTAGAGAGGGGACCGGGGAGAATCAGCCCCAGCATTTT. Protein product: CSAREGTGENQPQHF.

The sample holds many counts of this clonotype. The chain employs TRBV6-4 and TRBJ2-2; D is ambiguous. Germline values: CDR1 MRHNA, CDR2 SNTAGT. This CDR3 has 13 amino acids. With 0 bases removed from V and 4 bases from J, the gap between germline ends came to 3 bases. The CDR3 DNA is TGTGCCAGCAGTGACTCGGGCACCGGGGAGCTGTTTTTT. Amino acids: CASSDSGTGELFF.

This clonotype was counted between two and nine times. The chain employs TRBV12-3 or TRBV12-4 and TRBJ1-1, with a possible D match to TRBD1 (6 bases). V lost 3 bases, J lost 3 bases, and 14 bases lay in between. This CDR3 is built from 15 residues. In nucleotides, the CDR3 is TGTGCCAGCAGTTTCACAGGGATCGGGGACACTGAAGCTTTCTTT. Protein: CASSFTGIGDTEAFF.

This clonotype was counted many times. This chain connects TRBV7-8 to TRBJ1-2, with 10 bases that match TRBD1. Per germline, CDR1 SGHVS and CDR2 FQNEAQ. The V gene end was trimmed by 7 bases and the J gene end by 5 bases; junction bases not matched to a gene: 13. The CDR3 sequence is 16 residues long. CDR3 DNA sequence: TGTGCCAGCAACTATCCGGGACAGGGGCCAAATTATGGCTACACCTTC. This translates into CASNYPGQGPNYGYTF.

This clonotype was recorded at least ten times. The chain couples TRBV14 to TRBJ2-3; 9 bases agree with TRBD2. This CDR3 has 13 amino acids. Germline CDR1 reads SGHDN; CDR2 reads FVKESK. The J segment lost 3 bases and the V segment lost 6 bases, leaving 1 base of the junction unmatched. The CDR3 sequence is CASRLAGTDTQYF. The CDR3 bases are TGTGCCAGCAGACTAGCGGGTACAGATACGCAGTATTTT.

The table lists this clonotype with many counts. The rearrangement links TRBV12-3 or TRBV12-4 to TRBJ2-4; 9 bases align to TRBD1. CDR3 size: 13 residues. The V gene end was trimmed by 6 bases and the J gene end by 3 bases; junction bases not matched to a gene: 0. CDR3 DNA sequence: TGTGCCAGCAGGGACAGGGGCAAAAACATTCAGTACTTC. Its translation is CASRDRGKNIQYF.

CDR3 sequence: CASSLGRPYTDTQYF. The CDR3 DNA reads as TGTGCCAGCAGCTTAGGCCGTCCCTACACAGATACGCAGTATTTT. The chain couples TRBV7-9 to TRBJ2-3; D unclear. V lost 1 base and J 2 bases, leaving 10 bases between the germline ends. This CDR3 has 15 residues. Germline V CDR1 and CDR2: SEHNR, FQNEAQ (reference sequence).

In its sample, this clonotype was seen many times. This rearrangement joins TRBV20-1 to TRBJ2-7, with D tentatively TRBD1 (6 bases). The V end lost 4 bases, the J end lost 3 bases, and 13 bases lay between the germline ends. The CDR3 totals 13 residues. The germline CDR1 and CDR2 sequences are DFQATT and SNEGSKA (reference sequence). The CDR3 loop is CSAIGQPGYEQYF. As DNA, the CDR3 is TGCAGTGCTATAGGACAGCCAGGCTACGAGCAGTACTTC.

In its sample, this clonotype was seen many times. The chain combines TRBV3-1 with TRBJ2-3; 7 nucleotides align to TRBD2. J gave up 4 bases and V 0 bases, and 4 bases lay outside the gene matches. Germline V CDR1 and CDR2: LGHDT, YNNKEL (reference sequence). The CDR3 has 15 amino acids. The CDR3 protein is CASSQDGLGADTQYF. CDR3 nucleotide sequence: TGTGCCAGCAGCCAAGACGGACTAGGAGCAGATACGCAGTATTTT.

The chain combines TRBV7-9 with TRBJ1-2; the D is unclear. V was cut by 5 bases and J by 6 bases, with 10 bases left in between. This CDR3 comprises 12 residues. CDR1 and CDR2 (germline): SEHNR, FQNEAQ (reference sequence). The CDR3 nucleotides read TGTGCCAGCAGCCCGGGGTTAGATGGCTACACCTTC. It encodes CASSPGLDGYTF.

This clonotype was picked up many times. This sequence joins TRBV7-2 and TRBJ2-2; perhaps TRBD2 as D (6 bases). V was cut by 4 bases and J by 1 base, with 13 bases left in between. The CDR3 extends over 16 amino acids. CDR1 is SGHTA, CDR2 FQGNSA, per germline. CDR3 coding DNA: TGTGCCAGCAGCTCGAATGGGGGAGGGAACACCGGGGAGCTGTTTTTT. It translates to CASSSNGGGNTGELFF.

This clonotype came up many times. The rearrangement joins TRBV5-1 to TRBJ2-1; 9 bases align to TRBD1. The CDR3 covers 16 residues. The J segment lost 8 bases and the V segment lost 2 bases, leaving 11 bases of the junction unmatched. Germline V gene data show CDR1 as SGHRS and CDR2 as YFSETQ. CDR3 loop: CASSLQGASDLYEQFF. CDR3 sequence (DNA): TGCGCCAGCAGCTTACAGGGGGCCTCAGATCTGTATGAGCAGTTCTTC.

This clonotype came up a few times. The chain recombines TRBV2 with TRBJ1-1; no definite D call. The CDR3 length is 14 residues. Germline CDR1 SNHLY, CDR2 FYNNEI. Trimming stripped 5 bases from V and 0 bases from J, with 10 bases between. CDR3: CASSKGAMNTEAFF. CDR3 nucleotides: TGTGCCAGCAGTAAAGGCGCCATGAACACTGAAGCTTTCTTT.

In regard to this clonotype: Just one base apart from a much larger clone, this may be a read error. This chain uses TRBV7-9 with TRBJ2-5; a possible D gene is TRBD1 (5 bases). Germline CDR1 reads SEHNR; CDR2 reads FQNEAQ (reference sequence). This CDR3 is built from 15 residues. With 2 bases removed from V and 3 bases from J, the gap between germline ends came to 13 bases. The CDR3: CASSLQGVLKETQYF. The CDR3 nucleotides are TGTGCCAGCAGCTTACAGGGCGTGTTGAAAGAGACCCAGTACTTC.

V usage is TRBV5-6 and J usage is TRBJ2-2; D unclear. The CDR3 length is 14 residues. Trimming took 2 bases from V and 5 from J, leaving 10 bases between them. CDR1 and CDR2 from the germline V gene are SGHDT and YYEEEE. CDR3 residues: CASSFPDGTGELFF. CDR3 DNA: TGTGCCAGCAGCTTCCCGGACGGGACCGGGGAGCTGTTTTTT. Together with reference TRBV5-6 and TRBJ2-2, the CDR3 gives the full variable domain: DAGVTQSPTHLIKTRGQQVTLRCSPKSGHDTVSWYQQALGQGPQFIFQYYEEEERQRGNFPDRFSGHQFPNYSSELNVNALLLGDSALYLCASSFPDGTGELFFGEGSRLTVL.

The chain employs TRBV6-2 or TRBV6-3 and TRBJ2-1; 12 bases fit TRBD2. The length of the CDR3 is 17 residues. J was trimmed by 0 bases and V by 5 bases; bases with no gene match: 5. Germline V CDR1 and CDR2: MNHEY, SVGEGT. The CDR3, as DNA: TGTGCCAGCAGTCCAGGACTAGCGGGGAGCTCCTACAATGAGCAGTTCTTC. The encoded protein is CASSPGLAGSSYNEQFF.

This clonotype was seen more than once but under ten times. The V and J genes are TRBV13 and TRBJ2-3; D may be TRBD1 (6 bases). The CDR3 runs 15 residues. Trimming cost V 0 bases and J 2 bases, with 9 bases left between them. Per the germline V gene, CDR1 is PRHDT and CDR2 is FYEKMQ (reference sequence). CDR3 coding DNA: TGTGCCAGCAGCTTAGGACAGGGAAACACAGATACGCAGTATTTT. Translated, it gives CASSLGQGNTDTQYF.

In this sample, this clonotype turned up a few times. The genes are TRBV20-1 and TRBJ2-3, with TRBD2 as a possible D gene (5 bases). CDR3 length: 13 amino acids. From germline, CDR1 is DFQATT and CDR2 SNEGSKA (reference sequence). Trimming took off 6 bases at V and 0 bases at J, with 10 bases between the two ends. This CDR3 reads CSALWTSTDTQYF. CDR3 DNA sequence: TGCAGTGCCCTCTGGACTAGCACAGATACGCAGTATTTT.